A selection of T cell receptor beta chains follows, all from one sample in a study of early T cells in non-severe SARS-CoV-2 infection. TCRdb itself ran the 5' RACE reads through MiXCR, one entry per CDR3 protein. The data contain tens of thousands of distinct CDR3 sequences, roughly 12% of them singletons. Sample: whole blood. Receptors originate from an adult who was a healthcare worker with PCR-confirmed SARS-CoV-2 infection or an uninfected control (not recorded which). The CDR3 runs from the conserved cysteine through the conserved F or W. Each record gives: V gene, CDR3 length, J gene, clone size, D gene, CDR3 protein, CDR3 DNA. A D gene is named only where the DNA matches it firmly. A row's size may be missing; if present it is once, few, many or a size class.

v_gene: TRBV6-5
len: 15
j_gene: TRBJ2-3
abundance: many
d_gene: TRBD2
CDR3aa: CASRPPSGGTDTQYF
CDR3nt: TGTGCCAGCAGACCTCCTAGCGGGGGTACAGATACGCAGTATTTT

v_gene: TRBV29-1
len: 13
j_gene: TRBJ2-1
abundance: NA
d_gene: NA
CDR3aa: CSVVPDIHNEQFF
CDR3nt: TGCAGCGTTGTCCCCGACATCCATAATGAGCAGTTCTTC

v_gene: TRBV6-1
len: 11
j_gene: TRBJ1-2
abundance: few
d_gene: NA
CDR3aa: CASSENYGYTF
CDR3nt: TGTGCCAGCAGTGAAAACTATGGCTACACCTTC

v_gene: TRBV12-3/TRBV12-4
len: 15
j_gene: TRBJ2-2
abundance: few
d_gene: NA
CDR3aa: CASRPPGRNTGELFF
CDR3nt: TGTGCCAGCAGGCCTCCGGGGCGAAACACCGGGGAGCTGTTTTTT

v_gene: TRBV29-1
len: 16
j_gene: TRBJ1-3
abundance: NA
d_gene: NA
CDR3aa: CSVEDPQGVSGNTIYF
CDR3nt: TGCAGCGTTGAGGATCCTCAAGGGGTCTCTGGAAACACCATATATTTT

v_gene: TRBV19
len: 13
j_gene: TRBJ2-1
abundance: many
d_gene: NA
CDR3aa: CASSSAWVNEQFF
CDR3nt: TGTGCCAGTAGCTCCGCCTGGGTCAATGAGCAGTTCTTC

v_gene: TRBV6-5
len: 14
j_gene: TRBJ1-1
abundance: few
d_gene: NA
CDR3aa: CACRRNRDAPEAFF
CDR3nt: TGTGCCTGCAGGAGGAACAGGGACGCTCCTGAAGCTTTCTTT

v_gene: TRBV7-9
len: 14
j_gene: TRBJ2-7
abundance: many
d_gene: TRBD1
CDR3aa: CASSFYRGRNEQYF
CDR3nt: TGTGCCAGCAGCTTTTACAGGGGGCGAAACGAGCAGTACTTC

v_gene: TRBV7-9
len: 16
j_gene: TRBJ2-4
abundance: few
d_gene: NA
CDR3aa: CASSSTGILAKNIQYF
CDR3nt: TGTGCCAGCAGCTCAACAGGGATTCTAGCCAAAAACATTCAGTACTTC

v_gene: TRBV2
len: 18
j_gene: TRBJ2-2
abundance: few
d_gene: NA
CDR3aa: CASRTVKTGTTNTGELFF
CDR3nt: TGTGCCAGCAGAACTGTAAAGACCGGGACAACGAACACCGGGGAGCTGTTTTTT

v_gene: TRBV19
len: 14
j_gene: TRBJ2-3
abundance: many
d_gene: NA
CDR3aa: CASNAGGDLNTQYF
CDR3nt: TGTGCCAGTAACGCCGGCGGGGATCTAAATACGCAGTATTTT